These T cell receptor beta chains were read from a single sample in a study of T cells in Graves' hyperthyroidism and ophthalmopathy. MiXCR, run by TCRdb on the multiplex PCR reads, gives a single entry per CDR3 protein. Among approximately 400,000 distinct CDR3 sequences, about 13% were seen once, and the ten largest hold less than 25%. Sequenced sample: blood. The receptor source for this set is a young man with Graves' hyperthyroidism that later progressed to Graves' ophthalmopathy. Each CDR3 is given with its conserved first and last residue. A D gene is named only where the DNA matches it firmly. The size entry is marked missing in some rows and otherwise reads once, few, many or a size class.

D,J,V,size,DNA,CDR3
TRBD1,TRBJ1-2,TRBV12-3/TRBV12-4,many,TGTGCCAGCAGTTTCGGGACAGGGATTTTAATCCTCTATGGCTACACCTTC,CASSFGTGILILYGYTF
TRBD1,TRBJ2-5,TRBV28,many,TGTGCCAGCAGTTTATCTGGACAGGGGGTGAGGGAGACCCAGTACTTC,CASSLSGQGVRETQYF
.,TRBJ1-1,TRBV12-3/TRBV12-4,many,TGTGCCAGCAGATCCAGGGGTTCGAACACTGAAGCTTTCTTT,CASRSRGSNTEAFF
TRBD1,TRBJ2-4,TRBV5-1,few,TGCGCCAGCAGCTTGAGGTATCGGGACAGGGGGCTTGTACGGTCGGTGAACATTCAGTACTTC,CASSLRYRDRGLVRSVNIQYF
TRBD1,TRBJ2-7,TRBV4-1,.,TGCGCCAGCAGCCTGGAGACAGGGCACTACGAGCAGTACTTC,CASSLETGHYEQYF
TRBD1,TRBJ1-4,TRBV5-1,.,TGCGCCAGCAGCCACAGGGGAGCTAATGAAAAACTGTTTTTT,CASSHRGANEKLFF
.,TRBJ1-2,TRBV5-1,many,TGCGCCAGCAGCTTGGGCGGGGGCGCCAGAAATTGGTATGGCTACACCTTC,CASSLGGGARNWYGYTF
TRBD2,TRBJ2-1,TRBV7-3,many,TGTGCCAGCAGGTTTCCGGGACTAGATCGCAATGAGCAGTTCTTC,CASRFPGLDRNEQFF
.,TRBJ1-2,TRBV4-1,few,TGCGCCAGCAGCCAAGCAGGGTTTTATGGCTACACCTTC,CASSQAGFYGYTF
TRBD1,TRBJ2-2,TRBV19,few,TGTGCCAGTAGGACAGGGGGTTTGTCCGGGGAGCTGTTTTTT,CASRTGGLSGELFF
TRBD1,TRBJ1-1,TRBV12-3/TRBV12-4,many,TGTGCCAGCAGCCGGACAGGGTCTGAAGCTTTCTTT,CASSRTGSEAFF
TRBD2,TRBJ2-1,TRBV3-1,many,TGTGCCAGCAGCCGAGTTGGAAGCGGGGCAGGTGAGCAGTTCTTC,CASSRVGSGAGEQFF
.,TRBJ1-3,TRBV10-1,few,TGCGCCAGCAGTGAGTCTCCAGGGATCAGCTCTGGAAACACCATATATTTT,CASSESPGISSGNTIYF
.,TRBJ1-5,TRBV10-3,many,TGTGCCATCAGTGAAAGGAGGGGCCGCAATCAGCCCCAGCATTTT,CAISERRGRNQPQHF
.,TRBJ1-2,TRBV4-1,.,TGCGCCAGCAGCCAAGATAGCAGGTCCCTTGGCTACACCTTC,CASSQDSRSLGYTF
.,TRBJ2-5,TRBV5-1,few,TGCGCCAGCAGAGGTATAGGGCTGGGGGAGACCCAGTACTTC,CASRGIGLGETQYF
.,TRBJ2-5,TRBV7-2,many,TGTGCCAGCAGCTTAGGAGGCTCGACCCCCCAAGAGACCCAGTACTTC,CASSLGGSTPQETQYF
.,TRBJ2-7,TRBV7-9,.,TGTGCCAGCAACTTACAGGGCCTGGACGAGCAGTACTTC,CASNLQGLDEQYF
TRBD1,TRBJ2-2,TRBV20-1,.,TGCAGTGCTTGGGACAGTTCTAACACCGGGGAGCTGTTTTTT,CSAWDSSNTGELFF
TRBD1,TRBJ2-3,TRBV5-1,.,TGCGCCAGTTATGATTGGACAGGCCCCCGAGATACGCAGTATTTT,CASYDWTGPRDTQYF
.,TRBJ2-3,TRBV6-1,few,TGTGCCAGCACGGGGTCAGATACGCAGTATTTT,CASTGSDTQYF
.,TRBJ2-7,TRBV29-1,few,TGCAGCGTTTTTGTCAGCTCCTCCTACGAGCAGTACTTC,CSVFVSSSYEQYF
.,TRBJ2-7,TRBV10-3,.,TGTGCCATCACCAAACAGAGATCCTACGAGCAGTACTTC,CAITKQRSYEQYF
.,TRBJ2-2,TRBV14,many,TGTGCCAGCAGCCAAGTTTTGCACGGGGAGCTGTTTTTT,CASSQVLHGELFF
.,TRBJ1-6,TRBV7-2,.,TGTGCCAGCAGCAAACAAGACGGTCGCTATAATTCACCCCTCCACTTT,CASSKQDGRYNSPLHF
.,TRBJ1-5,TRBV7-2,many,TGTGCCAGCAGCTTAACCGAGGGACAGCCCCAGCATTTT,CASSLTEGQPQHF
TRBD1,TRBJ1-2,TRBV6-1,many,TGTGCCAGCAGGGCGACCGGGACAGGGCGCCTGAACTATGGCTACACCTTC,CASRATGTGRLNYGYTF
TRBD1,TRBJ2-7,TRBV29-1,many,TGCAGCGTGTTCAACAGGGGGTCCTACGAGCAGTACTTC,CSVFNRGSYEQYF
.,TRBJ2-3,TRBV6-1,many,TGTGCCAGCAGTAACTACAAGACTAGCACAGATACGCAGTATTTT,CASSNYKTSTDTQYF